This T cell receptor (beta chain) was identified in a study of metastatic and nonmetastatic thyroid tumors. Looking at the study overall: Comparison of repertoires was carried out across blood and tumor or nodule tissue from malignant and benign thyroid patients.

Each patient went into thyroid surgery without having received any treatment. This clone was seen at least ten times. The antigen is not known. Study results and limitations: A significant increase in TCR beta diversity was reportedly seen in malignant thyroid tumors relative to benign nodules, in blood and tumor.

In the authors' methods: Clinicopathological groups differed in CDR3, with these differences serving to build a distant-metastasis classifier for papillary thyroid cancer. TCRdb reprocessed the PCR reads via MiXCR. Here the V and J calls rest on TCRdb's processing, not on the authors' analysis. This sample yields about 92,000 clones, of which approximately 15% are seen a single time; 3% to 4.5% belongs to the top ten. The CDR3 length is 11 residues. The germline V and J ends were trimmed by 3 bases and 6 bases, with 6 bases remaining between them. Germline V lookup: CDR1 MDHEN, CDR2 SYDVKM. This sequence joins TRBV28 and TRBJ2-7; D is possibly TRBD2 (6 bases). Material for sequencing was blood. This sequence originates from a female donor with papillary thyroid cancer or a benign thyroid nodule (not recorded which). Some clones in this sample may be carry-over from other donors' samples. Written as DNA, the CDR3 is TGTGCCAGCAGTTTCGGGGGCGAGCAGTACTTC. It encodes CASSFGGEQYF.